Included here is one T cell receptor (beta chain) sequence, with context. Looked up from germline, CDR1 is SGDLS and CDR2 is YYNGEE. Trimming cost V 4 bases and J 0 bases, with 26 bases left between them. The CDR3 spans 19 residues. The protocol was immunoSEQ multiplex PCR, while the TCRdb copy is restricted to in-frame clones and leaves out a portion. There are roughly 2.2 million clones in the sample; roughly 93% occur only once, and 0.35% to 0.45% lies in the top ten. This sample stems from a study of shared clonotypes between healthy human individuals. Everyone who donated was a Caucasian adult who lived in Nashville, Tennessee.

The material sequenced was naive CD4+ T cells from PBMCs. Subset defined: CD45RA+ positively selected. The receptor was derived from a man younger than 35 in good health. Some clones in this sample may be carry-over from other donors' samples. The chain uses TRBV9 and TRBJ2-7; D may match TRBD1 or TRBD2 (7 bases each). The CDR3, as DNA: TGTGCCAGCAGCCCCCGGACAGGATCTGCTAGCGGAGACTCCTACGAGCAGTACTTC. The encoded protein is CASSPRTGSASGDSYEQYF.